This is a list of T cell receptor beta chains from one sample in a study of blood T cell repertoires in COVID-19. Assay used: immunoSEQ multiplex PCR; TCRdb lists only in-frame clones, some missing. The sample yields some 70,000 clones, roughly 81% seen once. The specimen was peripheral blood. The origin of the receptors is a woman between 65 and 79 years old with acute or convalescent COVID-19. The CDR3 runs from the conserved cysteine through the conserved F or W. D genes are given only for firm matches. Rows may omit the clone size; those that give it use once, few, many or a size class.

>TRBJ2-5|TRBV5-4|-|-
CASSYPSAGPQETQYF
TGTGCCAGCAGCTACCCCTCCGCGGGGCCTCAAGAGACCCAGTACTTC
>TRBJ2-7|TRBV7-2|-|-
CASSSGLQSYEQYF
TGTGCCAGCAGCTCGGGACTCCAATCCTACGAGCAGTACTTC
>TRBJ1-2|TRBV10-3|-|-
CAISEEAWRSYGYTF
TGTGCCATCAGTGAAGAGGCTTGGAGGAGCTATGGCTACACCTTC
>TRBJ1-1|TRBV27|-|-
CASNPRGGNTEAFF
TGTGCCAGCAACCCCCGCGGGGGAAACACTGAAGCTTTCTTT
>TRBJ1-6|TRBV11-2|-|-
CASSSRGNNSPLHF
TGTGCCAGCAGCTCCCGCGGGAATAATTCACCCCTCCACTTT
>TRBJ1-2|TRBV28|-|TRBD1
CASSFGGPTGGIGGYTF
TGTGCCAGCAGTTTCGGGGGACCGACAGGGGGGATCGGTGGCTACACCTTC
>TRBJ2-7|TRBV5-5|-|TRBD1
CASSDRDRSYEQYF
TGTGCCAGCAGCGACCGGGACAGGTCCTACGAGCAGTACTTC
>TRBJ2-2|TRBV5-4|-|-
CASSRLTGNTGELFF
TGTGCCAGCAGCCGCCTTACAGGGAACACCGGGGAGCTGTTTTTT
>TRBJ2-5|TRBV5-1|-|TRBD2
CASSSQGTVGLAKTQYF
TGCGCCAGCAGCTCACAGGGGACGGTGGGACTAGCGAAGACCCAGTACTTC
>TRBJ2-7|TRBV27|-|TRBD1
CASSLSPLGQGYSYEQYF
TGTGCCAGCAGTTTATCGCCCCTCGGACAGGGGTATTCCTACGAGCAGTACTTC
>TRBJ2-7|TRBV5-1|-|TRBD1
CASSWTGSNGEQYF
TGCGCCAGCAGCTGGACAGGTAGTAATGGCGAGCAGTACTTC
>TRBJ1-1|TRBV4-1|few|TRBD1
CASSLRTGLNTEAFF
TGCGCCAGCAGCCTTCGGACAGGGTTGAACACTGAAGCTTTCTTT
>TRBJ1-2|TRBV10-3|-|TRBD1
CAISESGQGVYGYTF
TGTGCCATCAGTGAGTCGGGACAGGGTGTCTATGGCTACACCTTC
>TRBJ1-6|TRBV5-1|-|TRBD1
CASRETGGSFNSPLHF
TGCGCCAGCAGGGAGACAGGGGGTTCTTTTAATTCACCCCTCCACTTT